This T cell receptor beta chain is drawn from a study of blood T cell repertoires in COVID-19. Study-level background: In each case, the material was cDNA or gDNA derived from T cells, B-cell-depleted T cells, or PBMCs.

Authors' methods: Reference gene primers were amplified, and this amplification served to estimate nucleated cell counts. TCRdb keeps only in-frame clones here, not all; method: immunoSEQ multiplex PCR. That table furnishes V, J and clone size, whereas the DNA furnished D and trimming. The sample yields fewer than 350,000 clones, roughly nine tenths seen once. This clone was counted only a few times. Looked up from germline, CDR1 is LNHDA and CDR2 is SQIVND (reference sequence). V shed 5 bases, J shed 10 bases, and the junction held 9 bases outside the gene matches. This CDR3 is 15 amino acids long. This clonotype was obtained from a woman aged 60-70 years with COVID-19, enrolled during active disease. Sequences were obtained from peripheral blood. This chain links TRBV19 with TRBJ1-6; 9 bases are a match to TRBD1. CDR3 nucleotide sequence: TGTGCCAGTAGTCTTCAAACAGGGGGCAGATCACCCCTCCACTTT. Translating it yields CASSLQTGGRSPLHF.